What follows are 24 T cell receptor beta chains derived from one specimen sequenced in a study of T cells in Graves' hyperthyroidism and ophthalmopathy. RNA transcripts yielded amplified TCR beta CDR3 regions. HTBI primers were employed in a first-round RT-PCR of the TCR CDR3. Via MiXCR, TCRdb re-called the multiplex PCR reads, giving one row per CDR3 protein. The data show about 290,000 distinct CDR3 sequences, roughly an eighth seen once. Sequencing was carried out using blood. The receptors here all came from a woman aged 40-49 years with Graves' hyperthyroidism.

This clonotype has a count of ten or more. This sequence joins TRBV6-1 and TRBJ1-1; no reliable D call. The CDR3 is 13 amino acids. CDR1 and CDR2 (germline): MNHNS, SASEGT. The V and J ends lost 4 bases and 3 bases respectively, with 9 bases between them. The CDR3 bases are TGTGCCAGCAGTGGACACGGAGACACTGAAGCTTTCTTT. It yields the protein CASSGHGDTEAFF.

V usage is TRBV15 and J usage is TRBJ2-7; TRBD1 matches at 10 bases. Losses at the gene ends were 1 base for V and 5 bases for J; bases not matched to a gene: 5. The V gene's germline CDR1 is LNHNV and CDR2 YYDKDF (reference sequence). The CDR3 totals 15 residues. CDR3 residues: CATSRGQGARNEQYF. The CDR3 bases are TGTGCCACCAGCAGAGGACAGGGGGCGAGGAACGAGCAGTACTTC.

The V and J genes are TRBV7-9 and TRBJ2-3; 10 bases are a match to TRBD2. There are 18 residues in the CDR3. Germline V CDR1 and CDR2: SEHNR, FQNEAQ (reference sequence). V lost 5 bases and J lost 4; bases outside the gene matches: 15. Written as DNA, the CDR3 is TGTGCCAGCAGCCCCCTAACGGGTCTAGCGGGAGTCTCAGATACGCAGTATTTT. Residues: CASSPLTGLAGVSDTQYF.

Only a few counts were recorded for this clonotype. The chain couples TRBV5-5 to TRBJ2-5, with 8 nucleotides matching TRBD1. J lost 4 bases, V lost 3 bases, and 5 bases had no gene match. This CDR3 contains 14 residues. Germline CDR1 reads SGHKS; CDR2 reads YYEKEE (reference sequence). The CDR3 here is CASSSQGAGETQYF. The CDR3, as DNA: TGTGCCAGCAGCTCGCAGGGGGCGGGAGAGACCCAGTACTTC.

This clonotype has a handful of counts. The rearrangement links TRBV20-1 to TRBJ1-2, with D unresolved. V shed 4 bases and J shed 1 base, with 10 bases lying between them. Germline values: CDR1 DFQATT, CDR2 SNEGSKA (reference sequence). CDR3 length equals 13 residues. CDR3 region: CSATSLGNYGYTF. The CDR3, as DNA: TGCAGTGCTACTTCGTTGGGTAACTATGGCTACACCTTC.

This chain links TRBV19 with TRBJ2-1, with 13 bases fitting TRBD2. CDR3 length: 15 amino acids. V dropped 6 bases and J dropped 6; count of bases not matched to a gene: 5. The germline gives CDR1 LNHDA, CDR2 SQIVND (reference sequence). CDR3 coding DNA: TGTGCCAGTAGCACACTAGCGGGAGGGCCCAATGAGCAGTTCTTC. Its protein is CASSTLAGGPNEQFF.

V usage is TRBV10-3 and J usage is TRBJ1-1, with D possibly TRBD1 on 5 matching bases. The germline gives CDR1 ENHRY, CDR2 SYGVKD. The length of the CDR3 is 13 residues. With 11 bases removed from V and 1 base from J, the gap between germline ends came to 14 bases. The CDR3 DNA reads TGTGCCGGCAGGGCTTCTGGGAACACTGAAGCTTTCTTT. Protein: CAGRASGNTEAFF.

This sequence joins TRBV28 and TRBJ1-6; D is undetermined. V lost 1 base and J lost 0, with 7 bases in between. The germline gives CDR1 MDHEN, CDR2 SYDVKM. There are 16 residues in the CDR3. CDR3 sequence: CASSLYSGSYNSPLHF. The CDR3 DNA is TGTGCCAGCAGTTTATATTCGGGCTCCTATAATTCACCCCTCCACTTT. Combining the CDR3 with reference TRBV28 and TRBJ1-6 gives the whole variable domain DVKVTQSSRYLVKRTGEKVFLECVQDMDHENMFWYRQDPGLGLRLIYFSYDVKMKEKGDIPEGYSVSREKKERFSLILESASTNQTSMYLCASSLYSGSYNSPLHFGNGTRLTVT.

This clonotype was detected ten times or more. The chain carries TRBV28 and TRBJ2-4, with D unresolved. The CDR3 is 14 amino acids. V was cut by 4 bases and J by 6 bases, with 13 bases left in between. The germline V gene has CDR1 MDHEN and CDR2 SYDVKM. CDR3 amino acids: CASSSRGGLNIQYF. The CDR3 nucleotides read TGTGCCAGCAGTTCCCGAGGCGGTTTAAACATTCAGTACTTC. The full variable domain, in which reference TRBV28 and TRBJ2-4 provide the parts outside the CDR3, is DVKVTQSSRYLVKRTGEKVFLECVQDMDHENMFWYRQDPGLGLRLIYFSYDVKMKEKGDIPEGYSVSREKKERFSLILESASTNQTSMYLCASSSRGGLNIQYFGAGTRLSVL.

The sample holds many counts of this clonotype. V gene TRBV7-9 combines with J gene TRBJ2-7; D possibly corresponds to TRBD1 (5 bases). Trimming cost V 7 bases and J 0 bases, with 16 bases left between them. The V gene's germline CDR1 is SEHNR and CDR2 FQNEAQ (reference sequence). The CDR3 extends over 15 amino acids. CDR3 sequence: CASTPGSVSSYEQYF. CDR3 in DNA: TGTGCCAGCACCCCAGGGTCCGTAAGCTCCTACGAGCAGTACTTC.

This clonotype was found many times. The chain carries TRBV20-1 and TRBJ2-7; D gene uncertain. This CDR3 has 13 amino acids. V was pared by 5 bases and J by 0 bases, with 11 bases between. Looked up from germline, CDR1 is DFQATT and CDR2 is SNEGSKA (reference sequence). The CDR3 DNA is TGCAGTGCTTCGGCGACGTACTCCTACGAGCAGTACTTC. This translates into CSASATYSYEQYF.

The table lists this clonotype with a few counts. V gene TRBV20-1 combines with J gene TRBJ2-1; no reliable D call. Germline lookup yields CDR1 DFQATT and CDR2 SNEGSKA (reference sequence). This CDR3 has 11 residues. V lost 1 base to trimming and J lost 6 bases, with 4 bases between them. As DNA, the CDR3 is TGCAGTGCTAGAGCTCCCAATGAGCAGTTCTTC. As protein: CSARAPNEQFF.

A word on this clonotype: A much bigger clone sits one base away, suggesting this may be a read error. The chain combines TRBV2 with TRBJ2-7; D remains ambiguous. Trimming stripped 7 bases from V and 7 bases from J, with 20 bases between. This CDR3 has 14 amino acids. Germline CDR1 reads SNHLY; CDR2 reads FYNNEI. The CDR3 here is CASKAEVALGEQYF. In DNA, the CDR3 is TGTGCCAGCAAGGCAGAGGTGGCCCTAGGGGAGCAGTACTTC.

Notes on this clonotype: This could be a read error, since a much larger clone is one nucleotide away. The rearrangement uses TRBV5-5 and TRBJ2-5; perhaps D is TRBD1 or TRBD2 (7 bases each). The CDR3 is 16 residues long. Deletions cut 6 bases from V and 4 bases from J, with 22 bases between. Germline values: CDR1 SGHKS, CDR2 YYEKEE (reference sequence). The CDR3 region has the DNA TGTGCCAGCAACCACCTGGGGAGGGGGCGCGCAGAGACCCAGTACTTC. Its protein product is CASNHLGRGRAETQYF.

This clonotype was counted at least ten times. This chain uses TRBV5-8 with TRBJ1-2; D possibly corresponds to TRBD1 (5 bases). Germline lookup yields CDR1 SGHTS and CDR2 YDEGEE. CDR3 size: 15 residues. Trimming cost V 0 bases and J 8 bases, with 17 bases left between them. Written as DNA, the CDR3 is TGTGCCAGCAGCTTGGCCTCGGACGGCCAGGGCGGCTACACCTTC. It codes for CASSLASDGQGGYTF.

There are many counts of this clonotype. The CDR3 protein is CASSVGRNYGYTF. The CDR3 region has the DNA TGTGCCAGCAGTGTGGGACGAAACTATGGCTACACCTTC. This chain links TRBV28 with TRBJ1-2; a possible D gene is TRBD1 (5 bases). CDR1 is MDHEN, CDR2 SYDVKM, per germline. V was trimmed by 5 bases and J by 2 bases, leaving 9 bases between them. CDR3 length: 13 residues.

There are many counts of this clonotype. The chain is built from TRBV2 and TRBJ2-5; the D gene could be TRBD1 or TRBD2 (5 bases each). The germline V gene encodes CDR1 SNHLY and CDR2 FYNNEI. V was trimmed by 4 bases and J by 4 bases, leaving 13 bases between them. The CDR3 is made up of 14 amino acids. CDR3 sequence: CASSGEQRGETQYF. The CDR3 DNA reads TGTGCCAGCAGTGGGGAACAGAGGGGAGAGACCCAGTACTTC.

This clonotype has ten or more counts. The V gene is TRBV28, the J gene TRBJ1-1; D gene uncertain. This CDR3 is 13 amino acids long. V lost 2 bases to trimming and J lost 2 bases, with 6 bases between them. The germline CDR1 and CDR2 sequences are MDHEN and SYDVKM. The CDR3 bases are TGTGCCAGCAGTTTAACCCCTAACACTGAAGCTTTCTTT. The encoded protein is CASSLTPNTEAFF.

Concerning this clonotype itself: A clone one base away is much larger, so this may be a read error. The CDR3 sequence: CASSEPPGLTGGPYNEQFF. The CDR3 bases are TGTGCCAGCAGTGAACCCCCGGGACTAACGGGAGGGCCCTACAATGAGCAGTTCTTC. The chain is built from TRBV6-1 and TRBJ2-1; 8 nucleotides align to TRBD2. With 2 bases clipped from V and 2 bases from J, the junction kept 14 bases outside the gene matches. Per germline, CDR1 MNHNS and CDR2 SASEGT. This CDR3 is 19 amino acids long.

The gene calls are TRBV18 and TRBJ2-5, with D perhaps matching TRBD1 or TRBD2 (5 bases each). Germline V gives CDR1 KGHSH, CDR2 LQKENI. There are 15 residues in the CDR3. V was trimmed by 0 bases and J by 1 base, leaving 9 bases between them. CDR3 amino acids: CASSPPRGRQETQYF. CDR3 nucleotides: TGTGCCAGCTCACCACCCCGGGGCCGCCAAGAGACCCAGTACTTC.

The sample holds many counts of this clonotype. The chain uses TRBV30 and TRBJ1-2; no reliable D call. Trimming took off 7 bases at V and 5 bases at J, with 14 bases between the two ends. The CDR3 has 12 amino acids. Per germline, CDR1 GTSNPN and CDR2 SVGIG (reference sequence). This chain's CDR3 is CAFRAVRYGYTF. CDR3 sequence (DNA): TGTGCCTTTAGGGCAGTGCGATATGGCTACACCTTC.

The chain combines TRBV20-1 with TRBJ2-7; the D gene is possibly TRBD1 (6 bases). The V end lost 3 bases, the J end lost 2 bases, and 17 bases lay between the germline ends. The CDR3 is 15 residues long. In germline, CDR1 is DFQATT, CDR2 SNEGSKA (reference sequence). CDR3 in amino acids: CSARWGPSSAYEQYF. For the CDR3, the DNA is TGCAGTGCTAGGTGGGGGCCCTCCTCCGCCTACGAGCAGTACTTC.

The V call is TRBV27, the J call TRBJ2-3; possible D gene TRBD2, 5 bases. The germline V and J ends were trimmed by 6 bases and 2 bases, with 18 bases remaining between them. Germline V gives CDR1 MNHEY, CDR2 SMNVEV (reference sequence). CDR3 size: 16 residues. CDR3 sequence reads: CASSARRRVLTDTQYF. The CDR3 region has the DNA TGTGCCAGCAGCGCCCGGAGGCGGGTTCTCACAGATACGCAGTATTTT.

This clonotype was counted at least ten times. The chain recombines TRBV3-1 with TRBJ1-6; 7 positions match TRBD1. Germline V CDR1 and CDR2: LGHDT, YNNKEL (reference sequence). With 3 bases clipped from V and 3 bases from J, the junction kept 2 bases outside the gene matches. The CDR3 spans 15 residues. The chain's CDR3 is CASSQGTDYNSPLHF. CDR3 coding DNA: TGTGCCAGCAGCCAGGGGACAGACTATAATTCACCCCTCCACTTT.